This is a list of T cell receptor beta chains from one sample in a study of cytomegalovirus exposure and HLA in healthy donors. Sequencing was performed with immunoSEQ multiplex PCR; in TCRdb, only in-frame clones are kept and a portion is missing. Here the sample spans about 150,000 clones, roughly 78% being singletons. Input material: PBMCs. All receptors come from a woman in her fifties or sixties in good health and CMV-seropositive. CDR3s include the opening cysteine and the closing phenylalanine or tryptophan. A D gene is named only where the DNA matches it firmly. Some rows mark clone size as missing; the rest say once, few, many or name a class of expanded clone.

J gene | clone size | V gene | D gene | CDR3 protein | CDR3 DNA
TRBJ2-2 | - | TRBV10-3 | TRBD2 | CATGTSYTGELFF | TGTGCCACCGGGACTAGCTACACCGGGGAGCTGTTTTTT
TRBJ1-5 | - | TRBV4-1 | - | CASSQDVGRQNQPQHF | TGCGCCAGCAGCCAAGATGTAGGGAGGCAGAATCAGCCCCAGCATTTT
TRBJ2-5 | - | TRBV5-6 | TRBD2 | CASSSQTSGRETQYF | TGTGCCAGCAGCTCTCAGACTAGCGGGAGAGAGACCCAGTACTTC
TRBJ1-4 | - | TRBV2 | TRBD1 | CASSAQGQGNEKLFF | TGTGCCAGCAGCGCCCAGGGACAGGGGAATGAAAAACTGTTTTTT
TRBJ1-4 | - | TRBV4-1 | TRBD1 | CASSQGTGEWEKLFF | TGCGCCAGCAGCCAGGGGACAGGGGAATGGGAAAAACTGTTTTTT
TRBJ2-7 | few | TRBV19 | TRBD1 | CASGRGLSYEQYF | TGTGCCAGTGGCAGGGGGCTGTCCTACGAGCAGTACTTC
TRBJ1-1 | - | TRBV20-1 | - | CSAPGDSEAFF | TGCAGTGCTCCAGGGGATAGTGAAGCTTTCTTT
TRBJ2-5 | once | TRBV27 | - | CASSGLGLPGEQYF | TGTGCCAGCAGTGGCCTGGGACTGCCTGGGGAGCAGTACTTC
TRBJ2-5 | - | TRBV4-2 | - | CASSQDPGKEETQYF | TGTGCCAGCAGCCAAGACCCCGGGAAGGAAGAGACCCAGTACTTC
TRBJ2-2 | - | TRBV6-5 | - | CASSYGVGTGELFF | TGTGCCAGCAGTTACGGAGTCGGCACCGGGGAGCTGTTTTTT
TRBJ2-5 | - | TRBV9 | TRBD2 | CASSDGLVREGGEETQYF | TGTGCCAGCAGCGACGGACTAGTCCGGGAGGGTGGAGAAGAGACCCAGTACTTC
TRBJ1-4 | - | TRBV11-2 | - | CASSRGILKEKLFF | TGTGCCAGCAGCAGGGGCATTCTTAAAGAAAAACTGTTTTTT
TRBJ2-7 | - | TRBV7-2 | - | CASSLLQGTTYEQYF | TGTGCCAGCAGCCTCCTTCAGGGGACCACCTACGAGCAGTACTTC
TRBJ2-1 | - | TRBV6-4 | TRBD2 | CASSDSRLAGVGNEQFF | TGTGCCAGCAGTGACTCCAGGCTAGCGGGAGTTGGGAATGAGCAGTTCTTC
TRBJ2-5 | - | TRBV18 | TRBD2 | CASSPESGGQETQYF | TGTGCCAGCTCACCAGAGAGCGGGGGGCAAGAGACCCAGTACTTC
TRBJ2-7 | - | TRBV19 | - | CASSYRVSLYEQYF | TGTGCCAGTAGCTACAGGGTATCTCTCTACGAGCAGTACTTC
TRBJ2-5 | - | TRBV19 | TRBD2 | CASRSSGLAGETQYF | TGTGCCAGTAGATCCTCCGGACTAGCGGGTGAGACCCAGTACTTC
TRBJ2-3 | - | TRBV7-2 | TRBD2 | CASIRSGRRTDTQYF | TGTGCCAGCATCCGCAGCGGGAGGCGCACAGATACGCAGTATTTT
TRBJ2-1 | - | TRBV10-3 | TRBD1 | CAISPGQGPYNEQFF | TGTGCCATCAGTCCGGGACAGGGCCCTTACAATGAGCAGTTCTTC
TRBJ1-4 | - | TRBV7-2 | TRBD1 | CASRVGTGVEKLFF | TGTGCCAGCAGGGTCGGGACAGGGGTGGAAAAACTGTTTTTT
TRBJ1-2 | - | TRBV7-2 | TRBD1 | CASSRDRVYGYTF | TGTGCCAGCAGTCGGGACAGGGTATATGGCTACACCTTC
TRBJ2-2 | - | TRBV5-1 | - | CASSFRGPGELFF | TGCGCCAGCAGCTTCAGGGGCCCCGGGGAGCTGTTTTTT
TRBJ1-5 | few | TRBV29-1 | - | CSATADNQPQHF | TGCAGCGCGACAGCTGATAATCAGCCCCAGCATTTT
TRBJ1-3 | - | TRBV10-3 | TRBD1 | CATARDSAGNTIYF | TGTGCCACCGCCCGGGACAGCGCTGGAAACACCATATATTTT
TRBJ2-1 | - | TRBV10-3 | TRBD2 | CAITSLAGGYDEQFF | TGTGCCATCACCTCACTAGCGGGAGGATACGATGAGCAGTTCTTC
TRBJ2-1 | - | TRBV5-1 | TRBD1 | CASSWDRVDEQFF | TGCGCCAGCAGCTGGGACAGGGTGGACGAGCAGTTCTTC
TRBJ1-5 | - | TRBV5-6 | - | CASSRLQGGFNQPQHF | TGTGCCAGCAGCAGGTTACAGGGAGGGTTCAATCAGCCCCAGCATTTT
TRBJ1-4 | - | TRBV2 | TRBD1 | CASSSRDREPNEKLFF | TGTGCCAGCAGTAGCCGGGACAGGGAACCTAATGAAAAACTGTTTTTT
TRBJ1-1 | - | TRBV4-2 | - | CASSLSGGRGNTEAFF | TGTGCCAGCAGCCTCAGTGGGGGGAGGGGGAACACTGAAGCTTTCTTT
TRBJ2-1 | few | TRBV10-3 | TRBD2 | CAISDGLAGGTSEQFF | TGTGCCATCAGTGATGGACTAGCGGGAGGGACGAGTGAGCAGTTCTTC
TRBJ2-7 | - | TRBV5-8 | TRBD1 | CASRHRQGSYEQYF | TGTGCCAGCAGACATAGACAGGGCTCCTACGAGCAGTACTTC